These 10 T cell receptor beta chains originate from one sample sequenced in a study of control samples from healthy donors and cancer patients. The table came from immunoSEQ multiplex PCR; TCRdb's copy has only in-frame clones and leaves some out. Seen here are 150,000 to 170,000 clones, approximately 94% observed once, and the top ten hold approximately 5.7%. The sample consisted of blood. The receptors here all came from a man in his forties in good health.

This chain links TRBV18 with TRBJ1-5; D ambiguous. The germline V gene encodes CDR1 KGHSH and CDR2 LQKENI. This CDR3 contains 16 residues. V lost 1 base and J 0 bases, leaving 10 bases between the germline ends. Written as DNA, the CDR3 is TGTGCCAGCTCACCACACGCGGGGTATAGCAATCAGCCCCAGCATTTT. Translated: CASSPHAGYSNQPQHF.

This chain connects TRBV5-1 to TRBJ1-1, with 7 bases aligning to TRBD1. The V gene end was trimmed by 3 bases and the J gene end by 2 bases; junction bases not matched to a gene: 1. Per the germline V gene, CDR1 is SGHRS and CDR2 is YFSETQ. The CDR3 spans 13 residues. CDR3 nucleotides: TGCGCCAGCAGCTGGGACAGTAACACTGAAGCTTTCTTT. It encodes CASSWDSNTEAFF.

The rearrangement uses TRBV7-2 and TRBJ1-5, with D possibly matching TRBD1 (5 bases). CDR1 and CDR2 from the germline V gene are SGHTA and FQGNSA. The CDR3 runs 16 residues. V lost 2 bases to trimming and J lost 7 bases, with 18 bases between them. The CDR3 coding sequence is TGTGCCAGCAGCTTATTATTGGGGGGGAGCGGCCAGCCCCAGCATTTT. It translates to CASSLLLGGSGQPQHF.

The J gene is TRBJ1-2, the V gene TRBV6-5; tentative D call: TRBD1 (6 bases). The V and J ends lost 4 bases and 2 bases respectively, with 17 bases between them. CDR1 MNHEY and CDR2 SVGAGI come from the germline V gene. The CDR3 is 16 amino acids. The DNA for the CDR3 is TGTGCCAGCAGTTTTCACAAAACAGGGTTGAACTATGGCTACACCTTC. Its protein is CASSFHKTGLNYGYTF.

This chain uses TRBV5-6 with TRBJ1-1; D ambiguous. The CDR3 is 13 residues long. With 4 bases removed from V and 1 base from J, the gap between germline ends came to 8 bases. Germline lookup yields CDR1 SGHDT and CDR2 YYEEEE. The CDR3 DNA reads TGTGCCAGCAGCCTTAACGAGAACACTGAAGCTTTCTTT. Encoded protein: CASSLNENTEAFF. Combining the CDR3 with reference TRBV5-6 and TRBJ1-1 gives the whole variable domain DAGVTQSPTHLIKTRGQQVTLRCSPKSGHDTVSWYQQALGQGPQFIFQYYEEEERQRGNFPDRFSGHQFPNYSSELNVNALLLGDSALYLCASSLNENTEAFFGQGTRLTVV.

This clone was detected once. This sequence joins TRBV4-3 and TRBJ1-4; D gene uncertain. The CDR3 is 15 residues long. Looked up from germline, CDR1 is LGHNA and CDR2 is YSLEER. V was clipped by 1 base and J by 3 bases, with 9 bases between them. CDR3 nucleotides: TGCGCCAGCAGCCAAGGACATAAAGCTAATGAAAAACTGTTTTTT. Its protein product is CASSQGHKANEKLFF.

The CDR3 DNA reads as TGTGCCAGCAGTCTGGACAGACAGTACTTC. Amino acid sequence: CASSLDRQYF. The rearrangement uses TRBV25-1 and TRBJ2-7; tentative D call: TRBD1 (6 bases). Germline lookup yields CDR1 MGHDK and CDR2 SYGVNS. The CDR3 runs to 10 residues. Between the trimmed V and J ends, which lost 5 bases and 10 bases, there was a span of 9 bases.

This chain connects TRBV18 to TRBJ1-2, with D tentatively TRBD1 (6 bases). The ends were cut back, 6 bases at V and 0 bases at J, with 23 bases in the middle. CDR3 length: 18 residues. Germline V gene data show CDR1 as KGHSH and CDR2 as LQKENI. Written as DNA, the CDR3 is TGTGCCAGCTCCCGCATCCCGCCGGGGGCGACTTCTAACTATGGCTACACCTTC. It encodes CASSRIPPGATSNYGYTF.

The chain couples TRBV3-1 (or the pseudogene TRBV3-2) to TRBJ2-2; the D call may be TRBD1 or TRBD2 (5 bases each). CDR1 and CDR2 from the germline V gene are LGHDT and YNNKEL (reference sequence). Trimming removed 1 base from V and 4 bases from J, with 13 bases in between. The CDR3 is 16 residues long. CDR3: CASSQGSTRGTGELFF. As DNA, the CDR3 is TGTGCCAGCAGCCAAGGGAGTACTAGGGGCACCGGGGAGCTGTTTTTT.

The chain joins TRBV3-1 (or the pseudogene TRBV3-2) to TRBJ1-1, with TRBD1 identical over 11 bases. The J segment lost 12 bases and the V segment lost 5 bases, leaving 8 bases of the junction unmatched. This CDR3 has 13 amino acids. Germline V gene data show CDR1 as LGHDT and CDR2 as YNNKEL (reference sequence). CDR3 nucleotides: TGTGCCAGCAGCGAAAGGACAGGGGGCGTGTCTTTCTTT. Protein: CASSERTGGVSFF.